This T cell receptor beta chain was profiled in a study of blood T cell repertoires in COVID-19. As for the study in general: Sites in the United States, Italy and Spain provided acute and convalescent COVID-19 samples.

Authors' processing steps: The assay estimated nucleated cells by amplifying reference gene primers. Some clones are missing from TCRdb's copy, which holds only in-frame ones; the method was immunoSEQ multiplex PCR. The DNA gave D and trimming, while V, J and clone size come from that table. Counted here are about 90,000 clones, over 75% occurring once; the ten biggest clones make up around 25%. Trimming removed 2 bases at V and 2 bases at J, with 4 bases between. The CDR3 runs 13 residues. CDR1 MNHEY and CDR2 SMNVEV come from the germline V gene (reference sequence). This TCR came from a man of 80 years or more with active or convalescent COVID-19. What was sequenced was peripheral blood. The V and J genes are TRBV27 and TRBJ1-5; D remains ambiguous. CDR3 protein: CASSLTGNQPQHF. Written as DNA, the CDR3 is TGTGCCAGCAGTTTAACGGGCAATCAGCCCCAGCATTTT.